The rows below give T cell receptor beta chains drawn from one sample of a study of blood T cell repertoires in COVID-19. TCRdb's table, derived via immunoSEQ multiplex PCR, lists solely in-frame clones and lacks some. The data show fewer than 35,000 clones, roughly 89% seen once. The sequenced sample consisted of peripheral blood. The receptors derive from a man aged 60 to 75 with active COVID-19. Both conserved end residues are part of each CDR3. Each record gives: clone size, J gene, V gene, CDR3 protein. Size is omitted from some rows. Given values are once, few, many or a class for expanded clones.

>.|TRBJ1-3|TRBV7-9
CASSRGQGAPGNTIYF
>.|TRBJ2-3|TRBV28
CASSLLAGGPDTQYF
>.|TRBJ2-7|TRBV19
CATRQGGYEQYF
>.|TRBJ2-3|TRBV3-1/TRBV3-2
CASSPGLAGDTQYF
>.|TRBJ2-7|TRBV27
CASSLFGRGPPYEQYF
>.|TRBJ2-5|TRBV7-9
CASSLGVAGDQETQYF
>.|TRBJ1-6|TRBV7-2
CASSFQIRGHNSPLHF
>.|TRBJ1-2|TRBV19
CASSIGAGANYGYTF
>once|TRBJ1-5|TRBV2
CASHGGANQPQHF
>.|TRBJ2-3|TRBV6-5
CASRRGTDTQYF
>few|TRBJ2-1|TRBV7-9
CASSSTEGLAGGYNEQFF
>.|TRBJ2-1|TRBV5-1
CASSLIGLASGNEQFF
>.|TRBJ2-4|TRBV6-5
CASTEGGSGGNIQYF
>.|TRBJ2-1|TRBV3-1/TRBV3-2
CASTGGSYNEQFF
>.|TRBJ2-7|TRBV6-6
CASRKGNRGYEQYF
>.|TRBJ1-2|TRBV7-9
CASSPSGGSGYTF
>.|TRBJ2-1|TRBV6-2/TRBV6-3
CASSYWRAGPYNEQFF
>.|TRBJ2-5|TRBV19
CASSIRPSGGPKTQYF
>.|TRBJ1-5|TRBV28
CASSRGGGRQRVNQPQHF
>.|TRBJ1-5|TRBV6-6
CASSQDRVNQPQHF
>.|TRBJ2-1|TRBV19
CAASLAGGYNEQFF
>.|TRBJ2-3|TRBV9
CASSTSSTDTQYF
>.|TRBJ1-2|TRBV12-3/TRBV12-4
CASSFRGTYGYTF
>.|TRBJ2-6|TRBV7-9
CASSSTAPSGANVLTF
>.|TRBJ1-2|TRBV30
CAWSVRGQANYGYTF
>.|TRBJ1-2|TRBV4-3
CASSQDLEPYYGYTF
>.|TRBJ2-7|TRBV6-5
CASSMDQGDTREQYF
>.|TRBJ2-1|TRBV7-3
CASSETVSSYNEQFF
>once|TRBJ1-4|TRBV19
CASGTGIPNEKLFF
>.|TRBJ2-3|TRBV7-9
CASRWTGGPDTQYF
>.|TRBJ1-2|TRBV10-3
CAISESGYGYTF
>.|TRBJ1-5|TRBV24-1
CATSDLGGGTGSVYSNQPQHF
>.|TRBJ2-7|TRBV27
CASSLLAGEYEQYF
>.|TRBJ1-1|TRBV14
CASSRTRTLEAFF
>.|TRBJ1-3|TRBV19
CASTPTGLPAGNTIYF
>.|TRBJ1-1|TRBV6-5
CASSYSTGVAFF
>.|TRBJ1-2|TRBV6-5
CASSSRQGGGYTF
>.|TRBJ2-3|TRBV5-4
CASSKGLVWYF
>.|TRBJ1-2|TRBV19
CASSISVRDYGYTF
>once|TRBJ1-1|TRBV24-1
CATSDRTGGNTEAFF
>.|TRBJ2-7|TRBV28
CASSPTGINEQYF
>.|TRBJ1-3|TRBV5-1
CASSTGPHGNTIYF
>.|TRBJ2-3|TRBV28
CASSLIERGGTDTQYF